This TCR beta chain was captured by sequencing in a study of blood T cell repertoires in COVID-19. Clones were sequenced by immunoSEQ multiplex PCR, and TCRdb holds only the in-frame ones, with some missing. The data show about 320,000 clones, under 90% seen once. CDR1 is KGHDR, CDR2 SFDVKD, per germline. The CDR3 contains 16 residues. V shed 0 bases, J shed 5 bases, and the junction held 5 bases outside the gene matches. Source material: PBMCs or T cells enriched from blood (not recorded which). The sequence was collected from a man aged 60 to 75 who had recovered from COVID-19. This chain joins TRBV24-1 and TRBJ2-5; 10 bases align to TRBD2. CDR3 DNA: TGTGCCACCAGTGATTTGCTAGCGGGAGAGTCGGAGACCCAGTACTTC. Protein product: CATSDLLAGESETQYF.